Presented here are 3 T cell receptor beta chains from one specimen sequenced in a study of shared clonotypes between healthy human individuals (dated by TCRdb to about 2020). The receptor library was made with the immunoSEQ multiplex PCR assay. Here the immuneACCESS table is served through TCRdb, limited to in-frame sequences with V and J called. Missing clones are a known gap in these copies; in checked studies unresolved V genes cover under half, and the rest lacks a known reason. The sample yields 2.3 million or so clones; more than 85% were counted once. 0.39% of the sample is taken by the ten largest. Sequenced: naive CD4+ T cells from PBMCs. Reading the label with the study, this specimen's cell subset or site is: CD45RA+ positively selected. The receptors here all came from a young man in good health. Some clones in this sample may be carry-over from other donors' samples.

This clone is a singleton in its sample. The chain links TRBV7-6 to TRBJ2-7; a weak D match, TRBD1 (6 bases). Germline V CDR1 and CDR2: SGHVS, FNYEAQ. Trimming took 4 bases from V and 5 from J, leaving 18 bases between them. The CDR3 sequence is 15 residues long. CDR3 nucleotides: TGTGCCAGCAGCTCCACGGACAGTATCGCCCACGAGCAGTACTTC. It translates to CASSSTDSIAHEQYF.

Of note for this clone: In the same sample, other DNA sequences code for this CDR3. The DNA for the CDR3 is TGTGCCAGCAGCTTGATGGAGACCCAGTACTTC. Translating it yields CASSLMETQYF. V and J are TRBV7-9 and TRBJ2-5, with D unclear. Germline CDR1 and CDR2: SEHNR and FQNEAQ (reference sequence). The V and J ends lost 3 bases and 5 bases respectively, with 4 bases between them. The CDR3 runs 11 residues.

The CDR3 nucleotides read TGTGCCAGCAGTTTAGAGGGGGGGGACGAGCAGTACTTC. As protein: CASSLEGGDEQYF. The chain carries TRBV28 and TRBJ2-7; maybe TRBD2 (7 bases). The V gene lost 2 bases and the J gene lost 5 bases, with 10 bases spanning the gap. The CDR3 runs to 13 residues. In germline, CDR1 is MDHEN, CDR2 SYDVKM.